A single sample gave rise to the 32 T cell receptor beta chains below, sequenced in a study of shared clonotypes between healthy human individuals (dated by TCRdb to 2018 to 2021). To prepare the library, the immunoSEQ multiplex PCR assay was applied. Held by TCRdb, this immuneACCESS table contains in-frame sequences only and omits some clones. Under half of the omission traces to an unresolved V gene where checked; the cause of the rest is unknown. Counted in this sample were over 1.5 million clones; around 98% of them appeared once. The ten largest clonotypes hold less than 0.55% of the sample. The specimen sequenced was naive CD4+ T cells sorted from blood. This sample's cell subset or site label indicates: CD45RA+ positively selected. All receptors come from a man aged 25-45 years in good health.

The gene calls are TRBV11-2 and TRBJ2-3, with D hard to call. The V gene lost 3 bases and the J gene lost 2 bases, with 9 bases spanning the gap. Germline values: CDR1 SGHAT, CDR2 FQNNGV. CDR3 length: 14 amino acids. CDR3 protein: CASSLRAATDTQYF. The CDR3 coding sequence is TGTGCCAGCAGCTTGCGTGCGGCCACAGATACGCAGTATTTT. Filled out from reference TRBV11-2 and TRBJ2-3, the complete variable domain reads EAGVAQSPRYKIIEKRQSVAFWCNPISGHATLYWYQQILGQGPKLLIQFQNNGVVDDSQLPKDRFSAERLKGVDSTLKIQPAKLEDSAVYLCASSLRAATDTQYFGPGTRLTVL.

This clone was recorded once. This sequence joins TRBV5-6 and TRBJ2-7, with D perhaps TRBD1 (6 bases). This CDR3 contains 15 residues. V was trimmed by 4 bases and J by 6 bases, leaving 20 bases between them. Per germline, CDR1 SGHDT and CDR2 YYEEEE. In DNA, the CDR3 is TGTGCCAGCAGCCCCCCCTGGACAGACCGGGGCGAGCAGTACTTC. As protein: CASSPPWTDRGEQYF.

This clone has just one count. The chain has TRBV7-2 and TRBJ2-2; D might be TRBD1 (5 bases). This CDR3 is 15 amino acids long. CDR1 and CDR2 from the germline V gene are SGHTA and FQGNSA. V was shortened by 1 base and J by 4 bases, with 10 bases between the two germline ends. In DNA, the CDR3 is TGTGCCAGCAGCTTAGGGGGCGGCCCCACCGGGGAGCTGTTTTTT. Protein product: CASSLGGGPTGELFF.

V and J are TRBV10-1 and TRBJ2-1, with 8 positions matching TRBD1. Germline loops: CDR1 WNHNN, CDR2 SYGVQD (reference sequence). V trimming: 5 bases; J trimming: 0 bases; junction bases outside the gene matches: 3. This CDR3 is built from 15 residues. CDR3 in amino acids: CASSWDRSSYNEQFF. Written as DNA, the CDR3 is TGCGCCAGCAGTTGGGACAGGAGCTCCTACAATGAGCAGTTCTTC.

The rearrangement joins TRBV9 to TRBJ2-1; D ambiguous. Germline CDR1 is SGDLS and CDR2 is YYNGEE. V lost 0 bases, J lost 4 bases, and 11 bases lay in between. This CDR3 comprises 15 residues. CDR3: CASSVAPLGYNEQFF. CDR3 DNA: TGTGCCAGCAGCGTAGCCCCTCTGGGTTACAATGAGCAGTTCTTC.

V is TRBV7-9 and J is TRBJ2-1; TRBD2 matches 11 bases. The germline CDR1 and CDR2 sequences are SEHNR and FQNEAQ (reference sequence). The trim removed 5 bases at V and 4 bases at J, leaving 4 bases unmatched. The CDR3 runs to 15 residues. The CDR3 is CASSPGLAEYNEQFF. As DNA, the CDR3 is TGTGCCAGCAGCCCGGGACTAGCGGAGTACAATGAGCAGTTCTTC.

The chain joins TRBV27 to TRBJ1-5; 7 bases match TRBD1. The germline gives CDR1 MNHEY, CDR2 SMNVEV (reference sequence). This CDR3 is 13 amino acids long. The V and J ends lost 6 bases and 4 bases, in that order; junction bases with no gene match: 3. The CDR3 here is CASRLQGNQPQHF. The CDR3 DNA sequence: TGTGCCAGCAGGCTACAGGGGAATCAGCCCCAGCATTTT.

This chain uses TRBV6-6 with TRBJ2-7, with 9 nucleotides matching TRBD1. V lost 6 bases, J lost 1 base, and 7 bases stayed unmatched. The CDR3 runs 15 residues. CDR1 is MNHNY and CDR2 is SVGAGI in the germline V gene (reference sequence). The CDR3 loop is CASRRPGTGSYEQYF. For the CDR3, the DNA is TGTGCCAGCAGACGCCCCGGGACAGGGTCCTACGAGCAGTACTTC.

This chain connects TRBV7-6 to TRBJ2-1, with TRBD2 identical over 7 bases. This CDR3 is built from 16 residues. The V and J ends lost 5 bases and 2 bases, in that order; junction bases with no gene match: 9. Looked up from germline, CDR1 is SGHVS and CDR2 is FNYEAQ. CDR3 bases: TGTGCCAGCAGCACGTCACGGACTAGAACCTACAATGAGCAGTTCTTC. Translation: CASSTSRTRTYNEQFF.

The rearrangement uses TRBV2 and TRBJ1-5; possibly TRBD1 for D (6 bases). The germline gives CDR1 SNHLY, CDR2 FYNNEI. Trimming stripped 4 bases from V and 0 bases from J, with 10 bases between. The CDR3 extends over 15 amino acids. The CDR3 loop is CASSVEGGSNQPQHF. The CDR3, as DNA: TGTGCCAGCAGTGTTGAGGGGGGTAGCAATCAGCCCCAGCATTTT.

The chain has TRBV7-2 and TRBJ2-7, with unresolved D. Germline V lookup: CDR1 SGHTA, CDR2 FQGNSA. Trimming shortened V by 1 base and J by 3 bases, and 10 bases separated the two germline ends. The CDR3 runs to 14 residues. The CDR3 reads CASSLGETFYEQYF. As DNA, the CDR3 is TGTGCCAGCAGCTTAGGAGAGACCTTCTACGAGCAGTACTTC.

CDR3 coding DNA: TGTGCCAGTAGTATCCCAGGGTGGAAAAACATTCAGTACTTC. This sequence encodes CASSIPGWKNIQYF. V usage is TRBV19 and J usage is TRBJ2-4; D is possibly TRBD1 (5 bases). This CDR3 region has 14 residues. Germline lookup yields CDR1 LNHDA and CDR2 SQIVND (reference sequence). The germline V and J ends were trimmed by 3 bases and 4 bases, with 10 bases remaining between them.

This rearrangement joins TRBV10-3 to TRBJ2-7; TRBD2 matches 11 bases. CDR1 ENHRY and CDR2 SYGVKD come from the germline V gene. The CDR3 sequence is 16 residues long. Trimming removed 0 bases from V and 6 bases from J; junction bases left unmatched: 7. The CDR3 bases are TGTGCCATCAGTGAGTCGGGTCTAGCGGGGGGCATCGAGCAGTACTTC. This codes for CAISESGLAGGIEQYF.

The rearrangement joins TRBV5-1 to TRBJ2-5; the match to TRBD1 covers 11 bases. V lost 7 bases to trimming and J lost 3 bases; unmatched junction nucleotides: 5. The germline gives CDR1 SGHRS, CDR2 YFSETQ. The CDR3 length is 14 residues. This CDR3 reads CASGQGATEETQYF. Here the CDR3 DNA reads TGCGCCAGCGGACAGGGGGCAACTGAAGAGACCCAGTACTTC.

This chain joins TRBV28 and TRBJ2-7; 9 bases line up with TRBD1. With 5 bases clipped from V and 5 bases from J, the junction kept 13 bases outside the gene matches. The CDR3 sequence is 16 residues long. Germline V lookup: CDR1 MDHEN, CDR2 SYDVKM. CDR3 amino acids: CASSPTGGAPSNEQYF. For the CDR3, the DNA is TGTGCCAGCAGTCCCACAGGGGGCGCGCCATCGAACGAGCAGTACTTC.

On this clone itself: This same CDR3 is encoded by further DNA sequences in the sample. The chain couples TRBV18 to TRBJ2-1; 11 bases align to TRBD2. The CDR3 covers 16 residues. Trimming took 2 bases from V and 0 from J; bases not matched to a gene: 0. The germline V gene encodes CDR1 KGHSH and CDR2 LQKENI. The CDR3 DNA sequence: TGTGCCAGCTCACCAACTAGCGGGAGCTCCTACAATGAGCAGTTCTTC. It translates to CASSPTSGSSYNEQFF.

The V call is TRBV4-1, the J call TRBJ2-1; D is ambiguous. The V gene's germline CDR1 is MGHRA and CDR2 YSYEKL. The CDR3 consists of 14 residues. The V and J ends lost 0 bases and 10 bases respectively, with 13 bases between them. The CDR3 region is CASSQDGAGREQFF. The CDR3 nucleotides read TGCGCCAGCAGCCAAGATGGTGCAGGACGGGAGCAGTTCTTC.

The J gene is TRBJ2-1, the V gene TRBV18; D unresolved. The germline V gene has CDR1 KGHSH and CDR2 LQKENI. V lost 3 bases, J lost 3 bases, and 15 bases lay in between. The CDR3 totals 16 residues. This CDR3 is CASSPLIRADYNEQFF. The CDR3 nucleotides read TGTGCCAGCTCACCTCTTATACGGGCTGACTACAATGAGCAGTTCTTC.

The V and J genes are TRBV2 and TRBJ2-7; possibly TRBD2 for D (5 bases). Germline CDR1 and CDR2: SNHLY and FYNNEI. V shed 4 bases and J shed 6 bases, with 16 bases lying between them. The CDR3 covers 14 residues. The CDR3 nucleotides read TGTGCCAGCAGTGCCGACTACCCAGGCGGCGAGCAGTACTTC. The encoded protein is CASSADYPGGEQYF.

The chain carries TRBV10-3 and TRBJ2-7; 7 bases are a match to TRBD1. CDR1 and CDR2 (germline): ENHRY, SYGVKD. This CDR3 has 14 residues. Trimming at V came to 3 bases and at J to 4 bases, leaving 6 bases not matched to a gene. CDR3 amino acids: CAISEVTGSYEQYF. In DNA form, the CDR3 reads TGTGCCATCAGTGAAGTGACAGGGTCTTACGAGCAGTACTTC.

CDR3 DNA: TGTGCCAGCGCGGTGGAAGGAGGGAGGGTATCTTACGAGCAGTACTTC. Residues: CASAVEGGRVSYEQYF. This chain uses TRBV2 with TRBJ2-7, with TRBD2 matching over 7 bases. CDR1 SNHLY and CDR2 FYNNEI come from the germline V gene. The CDR3 spans 16 residues. V shed 8 bases, J shed 4 bases, and the junction held 17 bases outside the gene matches. The whole variable domain, remainder taken from reference TRBV2 and TRBJ2-7, is EPEVTQTPSHQVTQMGQEVILRCVPISNHLYFYWYRQILGQKVEFLVSFYNNEISEKSEIFDDQFSVERPDGSNFTLKIRSTKLEDSAMYFCASAVEGGRVSYEQYFGPGTRLTVT.

The CDR3 here is CAQGEGQPQHF. CDR3 coding DNA: TGTGCCCAGGGGGAGGGTCAGCCCCAGCATTTT. The rearrangement joins TRBV21-1 to TRBJ1-5. TRBV21-1 corresponds to a pseudogene. This CDR3 has 11 amino acids.

The rearrangement links TRBV7-8 to TRBJ2-3; D might be TRBD1 (6 bases). The V end lost 8 bases, the J end lost 5 bases, and 11 bases lay between the germline ends. This CDR3 has 12 amino acids. Germline assignment: CDR1 SGHVS and CDR2 FQNEAQ. The CDR3 is CASSVGGDTQYF. The DNA for the CDR3 is TGTGCCAGCTCCGTAGGGGGAGATACGCAGTATTTT.

The gene calls are TRBV5-4 and TRBJ2-2; 12 bases fit TRBD2. CDR1 and CDR2 from the germline V gene are SGHNT and YYREEE (reference sequence). The CDR3 loop spans 17 amino acids. The V and J ends lost 5 bases and 6 bases, in that order; junction bases with no gene match: 11. Here the CDR3 reads CASSSGLAGGPAGELFF. The CDR3 nucleotides read TGTGCCAGCAGTTCGGGCCTAGCGGGAGGGCCGGCCGGGGAGCTGTTTTTT.

Here the CDR3 DNA reads TGTGCCAGTAGTATTTCGGGTCCAGGGTGGGGTTCCTACAATGAGCAGTTCTTC. It specifies CASSISGPGWGSYNEQFF. The chain has TRBV19 and TRBJ2-1, with D possibly matching TRBD1 (5 bases). Germline V gene lookup returns CDR1 LNHDA and CDR2 SQIVND (reference sequence). This CDR3 spans 18 amino acids. Trimming left V 3 bases short and J 1 base short, with 19 bases between.

J is TRBJ1-3 and V is TRBV28; 9 positions match TRBD1. V was clipped by 6 bases and J by 8 bases; unmatched bases: 11. This CDR3 is 15 amino acids long. Per germline, CDR1 MDHEN and CDR2 SYDVKM. The CDR3 DNA follows: TGTGCCAGCAGGGACTTACAGGGGGCGTGGGACACCATATATTTT. Amino acids: CASRDLQGAWDTIYF.

V is TRBV11-2 and J is TRBJ2-7; D not resolved. The CDR3 runs to 13 residues. V lost 5 bases to trimming and J lost 4 bases, with 12 bases between them. CDR1 and CDR2 from the germline V gene are SGHAT and FQNNGV. CDR3 loop: CASSRVLGYEQYF. CDR3 nucleotides: TGTGCCAGCAGCCGGGTTTTGGGATACGAGCAGTACTTC.

The chain joins TRBV6-6 to TRBJ2-5; no clear D gene. The CDR3 is made up of 13 amino acids. Germline V gene lookup returns CDR1 MNHNY and CDR2 SVGAGI (reference sequence). The V and J ends lost 6 bases and 1 base respectively, with 9 bases between them. This CDR3 reads CASSPVLQETQYF. The DNA of the CDR3 is TGTGCCAGCAGCCCCGTACTCCAAGAGACCCAGTACTTC.

The chain has TRBV28 and TRBJ1-5; 8 bases match TRBD1. Germline CDR1 is MDHEN and CDR2 is SYDVKM. The CDR3 covers 14 residues. After removal of 2 bases from V and 7 bases from J, the junction contained 4 bases not matched to a gene. CDR3 in DNA: TGTGCCAGCAGTTTAGACAGGGGCCGACAGCCCCAGCATTTT. Its protein is CASSLDRGRQPQHF.

V is TRBV28 and J is TRBJ1-4; the match to TRBD1 covers 9 bases. V lost 3 bases to trimming and J lost 7 bases; unmatched junction nucleotides: 3. The germline V gene has CDR1 MDHEN and CDR2 SYDVKM. The CDR3 consists of 14 residues. CDR3 sequence (DNA): TGTGCCAGCAGTTTTGACAGGGGGGTTGAAAAACTGTTTTTT. Translated: CASSFDRGVEKLFF.

The chain links TRBV5-4 to TRBJ1-1; possible D gene TRBD1, 5 bases. There are 13 residues in the CDR3. Germline lookup yields CDR1 SGHNT and CDR2 YYREEE (reference sequence). V dropped 4 bases and J dropped 1 base, with 8 bases sitting between them. In DNA form, the CDR3 reads TGTGCCAGCAGCGCGACAGCGAACACTGAAGCTTTCTTT. It is translated as CASSATANTEAFF.

The chain employs TRBV18 and TRBJ2-5; D is uncertain. Germline V CDR1 and CDR2: KGHSH, LQKENI. V lost 1 base and J 1 base, leaving 7 bases between the germline ends. This CDR3 has 14 amino acids. The CDR3 coding sequence is TGTGCCAGCTCACCACGAACGGTCCAAGAGACCCAGTACTTC. Protein sequence: CASSPRTVQETQYF. Full variable domain (outside the CDR3, taken from reference TRBV18 and TRBJ2-5): NAGVMQNPRHLVRRRGQEARLRCSPMKGHSHVYWYRQLPEEGLKFMVYLQKENIIDESGMPKERFSAEFPKEGPSILRIQQVVRGDSAAYFCASSPRTVQETQYFGPGTRLLVL.